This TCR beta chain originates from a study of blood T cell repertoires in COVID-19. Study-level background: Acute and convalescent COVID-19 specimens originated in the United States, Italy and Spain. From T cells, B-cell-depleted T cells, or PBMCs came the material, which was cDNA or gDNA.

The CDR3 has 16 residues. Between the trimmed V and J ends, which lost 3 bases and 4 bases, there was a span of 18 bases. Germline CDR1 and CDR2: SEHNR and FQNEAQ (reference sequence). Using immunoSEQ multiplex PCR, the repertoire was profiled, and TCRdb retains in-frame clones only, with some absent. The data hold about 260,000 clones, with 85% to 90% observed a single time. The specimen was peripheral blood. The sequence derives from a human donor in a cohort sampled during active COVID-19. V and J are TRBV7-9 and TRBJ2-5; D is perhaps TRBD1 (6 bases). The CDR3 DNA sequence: TGTGCCAGCAGCTTGGGATCAGGGGTGATCGGAGAGACCCAGTACTTC. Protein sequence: CASSLGSGVIGETQYF.